Shown below are 11 T cell receptor beta chains from a single sample sequenced in a study of OX40 agonist ivuxolimab in advanced cancers. Generated by immunoSEQ multiplex PCR, the TCRdb table keeps only in-frame clones and is missing some. The table shows 49,000 or so clones, with roughly 90% occurring only once. Sequences were derived from CD4+ or CD8+ T cells sorted from blood, sampled in a trial of the OX40 agonist ivuxolimab. These TCRs come from an adult with an advanced solid tumor such as melanoma, head and neck, liver or kidney cancer.

The chain has TRBV5-4 and TRBJ2-1; TRBD1 matches at 10 bases. Germline trimming cut 3 bases from V and 7 bases from J; bases unmatched to any gene: 4. The germline gives CDR1 SGHNT, CDR2 YYREEE (reference sequence). CDR3 size: 14 residues. CDR3 nucleotides: TGTGCCAGCAGCTCCGGACAGGGGGAGAATGAGCAGTTCTTC. Its protein is CASSSGQGENEQFF.

This clone was observed once. V usage is TRBV9 and J usage is TRBJ2-6; 7 nucleotides agree with TRBD1. Trimming removed 4 bases from V and 2 bases from J; junction bases left unmatched: 6. CDR1 and CDR2 from the germline V gene are SGDLS and YYNGEE. The CDR3 has 16 amino acids. In DNA form, the CDR3 reads TGTGCCAGCAGCCAACAGGGGTTCGCTGGGGCCAACGTCCTGACTTTC. It encodes CASSQQGFAGANVLTF. The whole variable domain, filled in from reference TRBV9 and TRBJ2-6, reads DSGVTQTPKHLITATGQRVTLRCSPRSGDLSVYWYQQSLDQGLQFLIQYYNGEERAKGNILERFSAQQFPDLHSELNLSSLELGDSALYFCASSQQGFAGANVLTFGAGSRLTVL.

In the case of this clone: This sequence is one base from a far larger clone and is likely a read error. Other DNA sequences within the sample encode an identical CDR3. This chain uses TRBV5-1 with TRBJ2-2; maybe TRBD2 (6 bases). Trimming pared 5 bases from V and 3 bases from J, leaving 17 bases between. The germline V gene encodes CDR1 SGHRS and CDR2 YFSETQ. The CDR3 sequence is 16 residues long. Here the CDR3 reads CASRSRDLGYTGELFF. For the CDR3, the DNA is TGCGCCAGCAGGTCCCGGGACTTGGGGTACACCGGGGAGCTGTTTTTT.

This clone showed up just a few times. The chain employs TRBV19 and TRBJ2-7, with D maybe TRBD1 (5 bases). V lost 5 bases and J 0 bases, leaving 8 bases between the germline ends. Germline CDR1 and CDR2: LNHDA and SQIVND (reference sequence). The CDR3 consists of 13 residues. The DNA of the CDR3 is TGTGCCAGTAGTCCGACAGTCTCCTACGAGCAGTACTTC. Amino acid sequence: CASSPTVSYEQYF.

The sample holds a few counts of this clone. The V gene is TRBV6-4, the J gene TRBJ2-1; 9 bases are a match to TRBD1. The V segment lost 5 bases and the J segment 0 bases; nucleotides outside the gene matches: 2. The CDR3 sequence is 15 residues long. Germline V gene lookup returns CDR1 MRHNA and CDR2 SNTAGT. The CDR3 region has the DNA TGTGCCAGCAGTCCGACAGGGGGCTCCTACAATGAGCAGTTCTTC. Protein sequence: CASSPTGGSYNEQFF.

The rearrangement uses TRBV19 and TRBJ2-7; D may be TRBD1 (6 bases). The CDR3 totals 14 residues. V lost 5 bases and J 6 bases, leaving 17 bases between the germline ends. Germline V gene sequence: CDR1 LNHDA, CDR2 SQIVND (reference sequence). The CDR3 loop is CASSPRARGGEQYF. The CDR3 nucleotides are TGTGCCAGTAGTCCCCGGGCCCGAGGGGGCGAGCAGTACTTC.

The chain carries TRBV19 and TRBJ1-6; 10 nucleotides line up with TRBD1. V shed 5 bases and J 1 base; nucleotides not matched to a gene: 5. CDR3 length: 17 residues. The V gene's germline CDR1 is LNHDA and CDR2 SQIVND (reference sequence). This CDR3 reads CASSPGQGLSYNSPLHF. For the CDR3, the DNA is TGTGCCAGTAGTCCGGGACAGGGGCTTTCCTATAATTCACCCCTCCACTTT. The full variable domain, its missing parts supplied by reference TRBV19 and TRBJ1-6, is DGGITQSPKYLFRKEGQNVTLSCEQNLNHDAMYWYRQDPGQGLRLIYYSQIVNDFQKGDIAEGYSVSREKKESFPLTVTSAQKNPTAFYLCASSPGQGLSYNSPLHFGNGTRLTVT.

The chain recombines TRBV7-9 with TRBJ2-3; TRBD1 matches 7 bases. V dropped 2 bases and J dropped 0; count of bases not matched to a gene: 2. The CDR3 has 15 residues. Germline V lookup: CDR1 SEHNR, CDR2 FQNEAQ (reference sequence). CDR3 sequence reads: CASSLRQGSTDTQYF. CDR3 DNA sequence: TGTGCCAGCAGCTTAAGACAGGGAAGCACAGATACGCAGTATTTT.

The chain couples TRBV2 to TRBJ2-1; D not resolved. Per the germline V gene, CDR1 is SNHLY and CDR2 is FYNNEI. The V end was cut by 4 bases, the J end by 0 bases, with 13 bases between. The CDR3 spans 16 residues. CDR3 loop: CASSARSSSSYNEQFF. CDR3 coding DNA: TGTGCCAGCAGTGCGCGCTCCTCTAGCTCCTACAATGAGCAGTTCTTC.

CDR3 DNA sequence: TGTGCCAGCAGCTCCGACGTGAGCTCCTACGAGCAGTACTTC. It specifies CASSSDVSSYEQYF. This chain links TRBV2 with TRBJ2-7, with D unclear. CDR1 is SNHLY and CDR2 is FYNNEI in the germline V gene. Trimming removed 6 bases from V and 0 bases from J, with 12 bases in between. The length of the CDR3 is 14 residues.

This rearrangement joins TRBV10-2 to TRBJ2-7; D not certain. The CDR3 extends over 11 amino acids. V was trimmed by 2 bases and J by 5 bases, leaving 4 bases between them. Germline V CDR1 and CDR2: WSHSY, SAAADI. The CDR3 sequence is CASSEGNEQYF. The CDR3 DNA follows: TGCGCCAGCAGTGAGGGTAACGAGCAGTACTTC.